The sample holds a few counts of the clone carrying this T cell receptor (beta chain). Its antigen is unknown. This specimen belongs to a study of T-cell memory formation after mild COVID-19. Study context: Largely, the TCR clusters proved donor specific. Study conclusions and caveats: That cross-reactive memory joined was suggested by some responding clones appearing in pre-infection memory. Chiefly within CM and EM were the contracting CD4+ clones; CD8+ ones were within EMRA.

CDR3 length equals 16 residues. V was trimmed by 4 bases and J by 2 bases, leaving 15 bases between them. Germline-derived CDR1 and CDR2 are DFQATT and SNEGSKA (reference sequence). UMIs and sample barcodes were carried by the TCR alpha and TCR beta cDNA libraries that 5'RACE produced using constant-segment primers. Using its own MiXCR run on the 5' RACE reads, TCRdb lists one record per CDR3 protein. The table has some 300,000 distinct CDR3 sequences, approximately 20% seen once. Sample: PBMCs or a T cell subset sorted from them (not recorded which). The chain links TRBV20-1 to TRBJ2-6, with D tentatively TRBD1 (6 bases). The clonotype was recovered from a man younger than 35 who had mild COVID-19 (a few samples of this study predate the infection). Cell type and time point are not known. CDR3 nucleotide sequence: TGCAGTGCTATAGGTCAGGGGAGTCCTGGGGCCAACGTCCTGACTTTC. Translating it yields CSAIGQGSPGANVLTF.